This T cell receptor beta chain is from a study of blood T cells in healthy people across ages. Points from the study as a whole: More naive CD4+ cells and higher diversity were found in long-lived than in aged donors.

A J-beta primer mix and a sample-barcoded 5' primer were used in a second PCR of about 7 to 11 cycles. Sequencing of every sample gave 3 million or more CDR3-containing paired-end reads. MiXCR, run by TCRdb on the 5' RACE reads, gives a single entry per CDR3 protein. The table includes 540,000 or so distinct CDR3 sequences, roughly 28% detected once. The CDR3 contains 15 residues. Germline values: CDR1 MNHEY, CDR2 SVGEGT. With 6 bases removed from V and 0 bases from J, the gap between germline ends came to 14 bases. This clonotype was seen a handful of times. The antigen is not known. The amount of total RNA extracted per sample was at least 5 micrograms.

The source is a woman in her seventies in good health. The sample taken for sequencing was blood. The genes are TRBV6-2 or TRBV6-3 and TRBJ1-1; perhaps TRBD1 as D (5 bases). The DNA of the CDR3 is TGTGCCAGCAGACCCAACGACAGAATGAACACTGAAGCTTTCTTT. Its protein is CASRPNDRMNTEAFF.